Presented here are 3 T cell receptor beta chains from one specimen sequenced in a study of ipilimumab plus nivolumab after autologous stem cell transplantation. The data were produced by immunoSEQ multiplex PCR, yet TCRdb's version contains in-frame clones alone and is incomplete. The sample has fewer than 20,000 clones; 71% are singletons. Sequencing was performed on PBMCs, taken in a trial of ipilimumab plus nivolumab as post-transplant consolidation. The receptors shown here come from a male donor with diffuse large B-cell lymphoma.

V gene TRBV11-2 combines with J gene TRBJ1-2; tentatively, D is TRBD1 (6 bases). From germline, CDR1 is SGHAT and CDR2 FQNNGV. The V and J ends lost 6 bases and 0 bases respectively, with 14 bases between them. The CDR3 totals 15 residues. The CDR3 here is CASRHQDRSNYGYTF. The CDR3 DNA is TGTGCCAGCAGACATCAAGACAGGTCTAACTATGGCTACACCTTC.

By proportion, this clone is medium-sized. This rearrangement joins TRBV6-5 to TRBJ1-2; tentative D call: TRBD1 (6 bases). From germline, CDR1 is MNHEY and CDR2 SVGAGI. V lost 6 bases, J lost 4 bases, and 18 bases lay in between. This CDR3 is 15 amino acids long. CDR3 DNA: TGTGCCAGCAGCCTCAAGACCGGGACAATCTATGGCTACACCTTC. The encoded protein is CASSLKTGTIYGYTF.

V and J are TRBV5-4 and TRBJ1-5; tentative D call: TRBD1 (5 bases). Trimming took off 4 bases at V and 4 bases at J, with 12 bases between the two ends. Germline CDR1 reads SGHNT; CDR2 reads YYREEE (reference sequence). The CDR3 is made up of 14 amino acids. CDR3 region: CASSAAGINQPQHF. In DNA form, the CDR3 reads TGTGCCAGCAGCGCCGCAGGGATTAATCAGCCCCAGCATTTT.